This T cell receptor (beta chain) was recorded in a study of blood T cell repertoires in COVID-19. Turning to the study itself: Samples of COVID-19 (acute and convalescent) were obtained from the United States, Italy and Spain. Nucleic acid was either cDNA or gDNA, and it came from T cells, B-cell-depleted T cells, or PBMCs.

With V trimmed by 2 bases and J by 1 base, 5 bases remained unmatched. This CDR3 has 15 residues. Germline assignment: CDR1 SGHAT and CDR2 FQNNGV. Per the authors' pipeline: The authors estimated nucleated cell counts from reference gene primer amplification. Repertoires were generated with immunoSEQ multiplex PCR, while TCRdb's copy carries only in-frame clones and drops some. Clonal size and the V and J genes are those of that table, whereas D and trimming came from the DNA. The data contain over 90,000 clones, roughly nine tenths of them singletons. The sequence was obtained from a woman aged 80 or older in a cohort sampled during active COVID-19. The genes are TRBV11-2 and TRBJ2-7; 7 bases map to TRBD2. The sequencing sample was made of peripheral blood. CDR3 bases: TGTGCCAGCAGCTTAACGGGACTACCTTCCTACGAGCAGTACTTC. Amino acids: CASSLTGLPSYEQYF.